Below are 24 T cell receptor beta chains sequenced from a single sample in a study of T cells in Graves' hyperthyroidism and ophthalmopathy. The investigators amplified TCR beta CDR3 regions from RNA transcripts. The HTBI primer set drove a first-round RT-PCR of the TCR CDR3. Using its own MiXCR run on the multiplex PCR reads, TCRdb lists one record per CDR3 protein. The sample carries about 260,000 distinct CDR3 sequences, roughly 15% recorded once. The source material was blood. The source of these receptors is a young woman with Graves' ophthalmopathy.

This clonotype occurred many times. The chain combines TRBV5-1 with TRBJ1-2; D ambiguous. V lost 3 bases, J lost 0 bases, and 9 bases lay in between. CDR1 and CDR2 (germline): SGHRS, YFSETQ. This CDR3 region has 14 residues. Written as DNA, the CDR3 is TGCGCCAGCAGCTCGGATGTTTCTAACTATGGCTACACCTTC. This sequence encodes CASSSDVSNYGYTF.

The chain is built from TRBV6-2 or TRBV6-3 and TRBJ2-1, with D possibly matching TRBD2 (6 bases). V was cut by 2 bases and J by 8 bases, with 16 bases left in between. Germline CDR1 MNHEY, CDR2 SVGEGT. This CDR3 spans 15 amino acids. The CDR3 is CASSYGSGFRYEQFF. CDR3 nucleotide sequence: TGTGCCAGCAGTTACGGAAGCGGGTTTCGGTATGAGCAGTTCTTC.

This clonotype showed up many times. The rearrangement links TRBV6-1 to TRBJ2-3, with D maybe TRBD1 (5 bases). Trimming removed 4 bases from V and 4 bases from J, with 12 bases in between. The CDR3 has 14 amino acids. Germline V CDR1 and CDR2: MNHNS, SASEGT. DNA for the CDR3: TGTGCCAGCAGTGGAGGCAGGGCCGCAGATACGCAGTATTTT. Residues: CASSGGRAADTQYF.

This chain joins TRBV19 and TRBJ1-5; 11 bases agree with TRBD1. Trimming cost V 7 bases and J 0 bases; bases outside gene matches: 11. CDR1 and CDR2 (germline): LNHDA, SQIVND (reference sequence). The CDR3 loop spans 18 amino acids. DNA of the CDR3: TGTGCCAGTAACCAGATGGACAGGGGGCTTTATAGCAATCAGCCCCAGCATTTT. Encoded protein: CASNQMDRGLYSNQPQHF.

At least ten counts were recorded for this clonotype. The chain is built from TRBV28 and TRBJ2-1, with D tentatively TRBD1 (5 bases). The V and J ends lost 6 bases and 2 bases respectively, with 11 bases between them. The CDR3 has 14 residues. Germline CDR1 MDHEN, CDR2 SYDVKM. CDR3 sequence: CASRTVGAYNEQFF. The CDR3 region has the DNA TGTGCCAGCAGGACCGTAGGGGCCTACAATGAGCAGTTCTTC.

The CDR3 loop is CASSVDGTAYGYTF. CDR3 bases: TGTGCCAGCAGCGTAGATGGGACAGCGTATGGCTACACCTTC. J is TRBJ1-2 and V is TRBV12-3 or TRBV12-4, with TRBD1 matching 7 bases. The length of the CDR3 is 14 residues. The V segment lost 6 bases and the J segment 5 bases; nucleotides outside the gene matches: 9.

This clonotype occurred many times. This rearrangement joins TRBV19 to TRBJ2-1; possibly TRBD1 or TRBD2 for D (7 bases each). This CDR3 comprises 17 residues. V was cut by 5 bases and J by 6 bases, with 23 bases left in between. In germline, CDR1 is LNHDA, CDR2 SQIVND (reference sequence). The CDR3 sequence: CASSPLEGAGAGNEQFF. The DNA for the CDR3 is TGTGCCAGTAGTCCCCTCGAGGGGGCGGGAGCTGGCAATGAGCAGTTCTTC.

Ten or more counts support this clonotype. The gene calls are TRBV20-1 and TRBJ2-1; TRBD2 agrees at 13 bases. Per the germline V gene, CDR1 is DFQATT and CDR2 is SNEGSKA (reference sequence). V gave up 3 bases and J gave up 5 bases; unmatched junction bases: 7. This CDR3 is 16 amino acids long. The CDR3 nucleotides are TGCAGTGCTAGTATGGGACTAGCGGGAAAAAACAATGAGCAGTTCTTC. It is translated as CSASMGLAGKNNEQFF.

Ten or more counts support this clonotype. The chain has TRBV11-2 and TRBJ2-1, with 8 bases fitting TRBD2. The germline V gene has CDR1 SGHAT and CDR2 FQNNGV. The CDR3 spans 17 residues. Germline trimming cut 2 bases from V and 10 bases from J; bases unmatched to any gene: 16. The CDR3, as DNA: TGTGCCAGCAGCTTACTCCGGGGGACTAGTCCCACGCGGGAGCAGTTCTTC. Encoded protein: CASSLLRGTSPTREQFF. The full variable domain, its missing parts supplied by reference TRBV11-2 and TRBJ2-1, is EAGVAQSPRYKIIEKRQSVAFWCNPISGHATLYWYQQILGQGPKLLIQFQNNGVVDDSQLPKDRFSAERLKGVDSTLKIQPAKLEDSAVYLCASSLLRGTSPTREQFFGPGTRLTVL.

This clonotype appeared many times. This chain uses TRBV27 with TRBJ2-7; 7 nucleotides agree with TRBD1. The germline gives CDR1 MNHEY, CDR2 SMNVEV (reference sequence). The ends lost 6 bases at V and 5 bases at J; junction bases unmatched: 13. The CDR3 totals 15 residues. CDR3 in amino acids: CASRDGYRGENEQYF. CDR3 coding DNA: TGTGCCAGCAGAGATGGCTACAGGGGAGAGAACGAGCAGTACTTC.

This clonotype was detected many times. The chain recombines TRBV6-2 or TRBV6-3 with TRBJ2-1; TRBD2 aligns across 11 bases. V gave up 0 bases and J gave up 0 bases; unmatched junction bases: 7. Germline CDR1 and CDR2: MNHEY and SVGEGT. This CDR3 region has 19 residues. Written as DNA, the CDR3 is TGTGCCAGCAGTTACTCTCCACTAGCGGGGGAAAGCTCCTACAATGAGCAGTTCTTC. This sequence encodes CASSYSPLAGESSYNEQFF.

This rearrangement joins TRBV9 to TRBJ2-1; a possible D gene is TRBD2 (5 bases). The DNA end is more similar to TRBJ2-7, so the J call may be wrong. The CDR3 is made up of 15 amino acids. The germline CDR1 and CDR2 sequences are SGDLS and YYNGEE. The CDR3 loop reads CASSTTGSSYNEQYF. The DNA of the CDR3 is TGTGCCAGCAGCACAACGGGGAGCTCCTACAATGAGCAGTACTTC.

This clonotype was detected many times. CDR3 amino acids: CSASLPGDVAYEQYF. DNA of the CDR3: TGCAGTGCTAGCCTCCCGGGGGACGTAGCCTACGAGCAGTACTTC. V gene TRBV20-1 combines with J gene TRBJ2-7, with TRBD2 as a possible D gene (6 bases). The CDR3 length is 15 residues. Germline loops: CDR1 DFQATT, CDR2 SNEGSKA (reference sequence). Trimming removed 3 bases at V and 2 bases at J, with 17 bases between.

This clonotype has ten or more counts. J is TRBJ2-7 and V is TRBV12-3 or TRBV12-4, with 9 bases that match TRBD2. Unmatched junction bases numbered 6, after V lost 7 bases and J lost 2 bases. The CDR3 has 14 residues. The CDR3 protein is CASTRVAGAYEQYF. The CDR3, as DNA: TGTGCCAGCACCAGGGTAGCGGGAGCCTACGAGCAGTACTTC.

This clonotype was observed many times. The CDR3 DNA is TGTGCCAGCAGCGACTGGACGACTGAGTTTAATGAAAAACTGTTTTTT. Protein sequence: CASSDWTTEFNEKLFF. V gene TRBV9 combines with J gene TRBJ1-4; the D is unclear. CDR3 length equals 16 residues. Germline V gene lookup returns CDR1 SGDLS and CDR2 YYNGEE. V dropped 3 bases and J dropped 4 bases, with 16 bases sitting between them.

The sample holds many counts of this clonotype. This chain links TRBV28 with TRBJ2-5, with D possibly TRBD1 on 6 matching bases. This CDR3 spans 15 amino acids. V gave up 4 bases and J gave up 1 base, with 13 bases separating them. Germline V gene data show CDR1 as MDHEN and CDR2 as SYDVKM. CDR3 residues: CASSSGTISQETQYF. The CDR3 DNA reads TGTGCCAGCAGTTCCGGGACAATAAGCCAAGAGACCCAGTACTTC.

This clonotype showed up many times. The chain joins TRBV18 to TRBJ1-2; D is ambiguous. V shed 6 bases and J shed 5 bases, with 7 bases lying between them. Looked up from germline, CDR1 is KGHSH and CDR2 is LQKENI. CDR3 size: 11 residues. CDR3 amino acids: CASSEDYGYTF. CDR3 sequence (DNA): TGTGCCAGCTCGGAAGATTATGGCTACACCTTC.

This clonotype was seen only a few times. This sequence joins TRBV3-1 and TRBJ1-1, with 7 bases fitting TRBD1. The CDR3 extends over 12 amino acids. The germline V gene encodes CDR1 LGHDT and CDR2 YNNKEL (reference sequence). V gave up 4 bases and J gave up 9 bases; unmatched junction bases: 5. CDR3: CASSLSQGKAFF. The CDR3 DNA sequence: TGTGCCAGCAGCCTCTCACAGGGGAAAGCTTTCTTT.

This clonotype was counted ten times or more. In DNA, the CDR3 is TGTGCCAGCAGTTTTGATATGGAGGGGAAAAACCCCTACGAGCAGTACTTC. This codes for CASSFDMEGKNPYEQYF. The rearrangement links TRBV28 to TRBJ2-7, with a possible D match to TRBD2 (6 bases). Trimming pared 3 bases from V and 2 bases from J, leaving 20 bases between. Germline lookup yields CDR1 MDHEN and CDR2 SYDVKM. This CDR3 comprises 17 residues. Drawing the rest from reference TRBV28 and TRBJ2-7, the complete variable domain is DVKVTQSSRYLVKRTGEKVFLECVQDMDHENMFWYRQDPGLGLRLIYFSYDVKMKEKGDIPEGYSVSREKKERFSLILESASTNQTSMYLCASSFDMEGKNPYEQYFGPGTRLTVT.

The rearrangement uses TRBV28 and TRBJ2-3; 8 positions agree with TRBD2. The germline gives CDR1 MDHEN, CDR2 SYDVKM. V shed 5 bases, J shed 5 bases, and the junction held 3 bases outside the gene matches. The CDR3 consists of 13 residues. CDR3 nucleotide sequence: TGTGCCAGCAGTGACGGGGGGGGAGATACGCAGTATTTT. This encodes CASSDGGGDTQYF.

This clonotype was seen ten or more times. The chain combines TRBV6-1 with TRBJ2-7; 9 bases are a match to TRBD1. CDR1 is MNHNS and CDR2 is SASEGT in the germline V gene. V lost 4 bases to trimming and J lost 3 bases; unmatched junction nucleotides: 7. The CDR3 is 15 amino acids. The CDR3 loop is CASSAPGQGFYEQYF. The CDR3 nucleotides read TGTGCCAGCAGTGCGCCGGGACAGGGATTCTACGAGCAGTACTTC.

This clonotype was found a few times. This chain joins TRBV19 and TRBJ1-1, with D possibly matching TRBD1 (5 bases). The CDR3 consists of 12 residues. V was shortened by 3 bases and J by 8 bases, with 10 bases between the two germline ends. CDR1 LNHDA and CDR2 SQIVND come from the germline V gene (reference sequence). The CDR3 coding sequence is TGTGCCAGTAGTATGGACATTTCGGAAGCTTTCTTT. Amino acids: CASSMDISEAFF.

This clonotype was seen at least ten times. The chain recombines TRBV30 with TRBJ1-1; D is unclear. Per germline, CDR1 GTSNPN and CDR2 SVGIG (reference sequence). The V end lost 4 bases, the J end lost 1 base, and 4 bases lay between the germline ends. The length of the CDR3 is 11 residues. The CDR3 DNA reads TGTGCCTGGACTAGGAACACTGAAGCTTTCTTT. This gives the protein CAWTRNTEAFF.

There are a few counts of this clonotype. The rearrangement uses TRBV5-1 and TRBJ1-1; no clear D gene. Germline values: CDR1 SGHRS, CDR2 YFSETQ. Trimming left V 0 bases short and J 0 bases short, with 15 bases between. This CDR3 region has 17 residues. CDR3 loop: CASSLGFGRTMNTEAFF. Written as DNA, the CDR3 is TGCGCCAGCAGCTTGGGTTTTGGGCGGACGATGAACACTGAAGCTTTCTTT.